The next 23 T cell receptor beta chains were all read from a single sample in a study of blood T cell repertoires in COVID-19. Here immunoSEQ multiplex PCR was the method, and the copy in TCRdb shows in-frame clones only, minus some. Here the sample spans roughly 400,000 clones, around 91% being singletons. Material: PBMCs or T cells enriched from blood (not recorded which). These receptors were collected from a man aged 18 to 30 who had recovered from COVID-19.

This clone occurred once. V gene TRBV11-2 combines with J gene TRBJ2-7; 14 positions match TRBD2. The junction had 3 bases not matched to a gene; V was cut back by 2 bases and J by 3 bases. The length of the CDR3 is 16 residues. The germline CDR1 and CDR2 sequences are SGHAT and FQNNGV. CDR3 in amino acids: CASSLFGLAGGYEQYF. The DNA for the CDR3 is TGTGCCAGCAGCTTATTCGGACTAGCGGGAGGCTACGAGCAGTACTTC.

The J gene is TRBJ2-7, the V gene TRBV7-6; 8 bases line up with TRBD1. This CDR3 contains 15 residues. V lost 4 bases and J lost 4; bases outside the gene matches: 9. The germline gives CDR1 SGHVS, CDR2 FNYEAQ. CDR3 coding DNA: TGTGCCAGCAGCTACACCCGGGACAGGTCATACGAGCAGTACTTC. Its translation: CASSYTRDRSYEQYF. The complete variable domain, with remaining parts taken from reference TRBV7-6 and TRBJ2-7, reads GAGVSQSPRYKVTKRGQDVALRCDPISGHVSLYWYRQALGQGPEFLTYFNYEAQQDKSGLPNDRFSAERPEGSISTLTIQRTEQRDSAMYRCASSYTRDRSYEQYFGPGTRLTVT.

This chain links TRBV30 with TRBJ1-3, with a weak D call TRBD1 (5 bases). Trimming took off 0 bases at V and 0 bases at J, with 15 bases between the two ends. This CDR3 is 17 amino acids long. CDR1 and CDR2 (germline): GTSNPN, SVGIG (reference sequence). The CDR3 here is CAWSVPDTHNSGNTIYF. The CDR3 DNA reads TGTGCCTGGAGTGTCCCGGACACGCACAACTCTGGAAACACCATATATTTT. Complete variable domain (other parts from reference TRBV30 and TRBJ1-3): SQTIHQWPATLVQPVGSPLSLECTVEGTSNPNLYWYRQAAGRGLQLLFYSVGIGQISSEVPQNLSASRPQDRQFILSSKKLLLSDSGFYLCAWSVPDTHNSGNTIYFGEGSWLTVV.

The chain employs TRBV10-3 and TRBJ1-5; tentative D call: TRBD1 (6 bases). The length of the CDR3 is 15 residues. V was shortened by 2 bases and J by 0 bases, with 8 bases between the two germline ends. Germline CDR1 is ENHRY and CDR2 is SYGVKD. CDR3 coding DNA: TGTGCCATCAGTGAGACAGGGAATAGCAATCAGCCCCAGCATTTT. It yields the protein CAISETGNSNQPQHF.

The rearrangement uses TRBV2 and TRBJ2-5; a weak D match, TRBD1 (5 bases). Germline lookup yields CDR1 SNHLY and CDR2 FYNNEI. Trimming shortened V by 3 bases and J by 5 bases, and 10 bases separated the two germline ends. The CDR3 is 13 residues long. The CDR3 spells CASSDTGWETQYF. In DNA, the CDR3 is TGTGCCAGCAGTGACACAGGTTGGGAGACCCAGTACTTC.

This clone was counted a single time. This chain joins TRBV5-4 and TRBJ2-3; TRBD2 matches at 14 bases. CDR1 and CDR2 (germline): SGHNT, YYREEE (reference sequence). J lost 0 bases, V lost 3 bases, and 3 bases had no gene match. The length of the CDR3 is 17 residues. CDR3 amino acids: CASSSRLAGGSTDTQYF. CDR3 coding DNA: TGTGCCAGCAGCTCTCGACTAGCGGGAGGGAGCACAGATACGCAGTATTTT.

The chain joins TRBV10-2 to TRBJ1-5, with 7 positions matching TRBD1. V dropped 8 bases and J dropped 0; count of bases not matched to a gene: 4. Germline V gives CDR1 WSHSY, CDR2 SAAADI. This CDR3 spans 14 amino acids. The CDR3 region is CASFDRASNQPQHF. The DNA of the CDR3 is TGCGCCAGCTTTGACAGGGCTAGCAATCAGCCCCAGCATTTT.

The rearrangement links TRBV5-1 to TRBJ2-3, with 12 bases that match TRBD2. This CDR3 is 18 amino acids long. Germline trimming cut 4 bases from V and 6 bases from J; bases unmatched to any gene: 15. The V gene's germline CDR1 is SGHRS and CDR2 YFSETQ. DNA of the CDR3: TGCGCCAGCAGCGGCGGCCTAGCGGGGGGGCCGTTCCATGATACGCAGTATTTT. As protein: CASSGGLAGGPFHDTQYF.

The chain couples TRBV27 to TRBJ2-3; TRBD1 is a possible D gene (5 bases). The V end lost 2 bases, the J end lost 5 bases, and 17 bases lay between the germline ends. CDR1 and CDR2 from the germline V gene are MNHEY and SMNVEV (reference sequence). CDR3 size: 16 residues. CDR3 amino acids: CASSLALVGPKDTQYF. For the CDR3, the DNA is TGTGCCAGCAGTTTAGCCTTAGTGGGGCCGAAAGATACGCAGTATTTT.

The chain links TRBV6-5 to TRBJ2-1; 7 positions match TRBD2. The CDR3 covers 15 residues. The germline CDR1 and CDR2 sequences are MNHEY and SVGAGI. The V segment lost 10 bases and the J segment 0 bases; nucleotides outside the gene matches: 9. CDR3 in amino acids: CAIEPSGGSYNEQFF. In DNA, the CDR3 is TGTGCCATTGAACCTAGCGGAGGCTCCTACAATGAGCAGTTCTTC.

The genes are TRBV6-5 and TRBJ1-3, with 7 nucleotides matching TRBD1. The V segment lost 2 bases and the J segment 2 bases; nucleotides outside the gene matches: 3. Germline loops: CDR1 MNHEY, CDR2 SVGAGI. This CDR3 contains 15 residues. The CDR3: CASSYGRGAGNTIYF. The CDR3 DNA follows: TGTGCCAGCAGTTACGGCAGGGGGGCTGGAAACACCATATATTTT.

J is TRBJ2-7 and V is TRBV7-8, with D tentatively TRBD2 (6 bases). Trimming removed 3 bases from V and 3 bases from J, with 9 bases in between. Germline values: CDR1 SGHVS, CDR2 FQNEAQ. The CDR3 length is 13 residues. The CDR3 loop is CASSLGGNYEQYF. CDR3 coding DNA: TGTGCCAGCAGCTTGGGCGGGAACTACGAGCAGTACTTC. The full variable domain, in which reference TRBV7-8 and TRBJ2-7 provide the parts outside the CDR3, is GAGVSQSPRYKVAKRGQDVALRCDPISGHVSLFWYQQALGQGPEFLTYFQNEAQLDKSGLPSDRFFAERPEGSVSTLKIQRTQQEDSAVYLCASSLGGNYEQYFGPGTRLTVT.

The J gene is TRBJ1-2, the V gene TRBV27, with D possibly TRBD1 on 5 matching bases. V lost 0 bases and J 4 bases, leaving 12 bases between the germline ends. Germline values: CDR1 MNHEY, CDR2 SMNVEV (reference sequence). CDR3 size: 15 residues. CDR3 sequence: CASSLSGARFYGYTF. The CDR3 nucleotides are TGTGCCAGCAGTTTATCAGGGGCCCGATTCTATGGCTACACCTTC.

Remarks on this clone: The same CDR3 also results from other DNA sequences found in this sample. This chain links TRBV18 with TRBJ1-2; possible D gene TRBD1, 6 bases. Trimming left V 6 bases short and J 5 bases short, with 13 bases between. The CDR3 extends over 13 amino acids. Germline V gene data show CDR1 as KGHSH and CDR2 as LQKENI. Here the CDR3 reads CASSPGQDYGYTF. CDR3 in DNA: TGTGCCAGCTCGCCGGGACAAGATTATGGCTACACCTTC.

This chain uses TRBV12-3 or TRBV12-4 with TRBJ1-6; D is unresolved. V lost 5 bases, J lost 13 bases, and 9 bases lay in between. There are 11 residues in the CDR3. The CDR3 sequence is CASSRDMPLHF. The CDR3 bases are TGTGCCAGCAGTAGAGATATGCCCCTCCACTTT.

The V and J genes are TRBV28 and TRBJ2-6; D uncertain. V dropped 6 bases and J dropped 4 bases, with 10 bases sitting between them. The CDR3 runs to 14 residues. Germline lookup yields CDR1 MDHEN and CDR2 SYDVKM. For the CDR3, the DNA is TGTGCCAGCAGCCCTAATTGGGGGGCCAACGTCCTGACTTTC. Encoded protein: CASSPNWGANVLTF.

The V call is TRBV6-5, the J call TRBJ2-1; the match to TRBD2 covers 7 bases. From germline, CDR1 is MNHEY and CDR2 SVGAGI. J was trimmed by 8 bases and V by 2 bases; bases with no gene match: 9. This CDR3 has 15 amino acids. The CDR3 here is CASSYRGTSGDEQFF. The CDR3 coding sequence is TGTGCCAGCAGTTACAGAGGAACAAGCGGGGATGAGCAGTTCTTC.

The rearrangement uses TRBV3-1 (or the pseudogene TRBV3-2) and TRBJ2-3, with 9 nucleotides matching TRBD1. Germline V gene sequence: CDR1 LGHDT, CDR2 YNNKEL (reference sequence). This CDR3 comprises 15 residues. Losses at the gene ends were 1 base for V and 6 bases for J; bases not matched to a gene: 5. The CDR3 DNA follows: TGTGCCAGCAGCCAAGGGACAGGGGATCGGGATACGCAGTATTTT. This gives the protein CASSQGTGDRDTQYF.

The chain has TRBV7-8 and TRBJ1-5; D remains unclear. The length of the CDR3 is 14 residues. V was pared by 5 bases and J by 4 bases, with 12 bases between. Germline values: CDR1 SGHVS, CDR2 FQNEAQ. The CDR3 loop reads CASSPLTGNQPQHF. CDR3 coding DNA: TGTGCCAGCAGCCCACTGACGGGGAATCAGCCCCAGCATTTT.

This chain uses TRBV5-1 with TRBJ2-3, with a possible D match to TRBD2 (6 bases). The CDR3 length is 14 residues. Deletions cut 3 bases from V and 0 bases from J, with 8 bases between. Germline V gives CDR1 SGHRS, CDR2 YFSETQ. The CDR3 here is CASSYGTSTDTQYF. CDR3 sequence (DNA): TGCGCCAGCAGCTATGGGACTAGCACAGATACGCAGTATTTT.

The rearrangement joins TRBV28 to TRBJ2-3, with 10 bases fitting TRBD1. Trimming at V came to 4 bases and at J to 3 bases, leaving 7 bases not matched to a gene. Germline-derived CDR1 and CDR2 are MDHEN and SYDVKM. The CDR3 spans 16 residues. The CDR3 loop is CASSSGWGQGTDTQYF. As DNA, the CDR3 is TGTGCCAGCAGTTCCGGCTGGGGACAGGGGACAGATACGCAGTATTTT.

The rearrangement joins TRBV7-6 to TRBJ1-1; D gene unclear. V gave up 5 bases and J gave up 4 bases, with 8 bases separating them. This CDR3 has 12 residues. Germline values: CDR1 SGHVS, CDR2 FNYEAQ. In nucleotides, the CDR3 is TGTGCCAGCAGCCCTATTGGCACTGAAGCTTTCTTT. Amino acids: CASSPIGTEAFF.

CDR3 in DNA: TGTGCCAGCAACACAGGGTTGTGGACTGAAGCTTTCTTT. Translation gives CASNTGLWTEAFF. The chain combines TRBV9 with TRBJ1-1, with D tentatively TRBD1 (6 bases). V shed 6 bases and J shed 5 bases, with 14 bases lying between them. CDR3 length equals 13 residues. Per germline, CDR1 SGDLS and CDR2 YYNGEE.